Listed here are 17 T cell receptor beta chains from one sample, sequenced in a study of T cell repertoires in cytomegalovirus infection. Via MiXCR, TCRdb re-called the reads, giving one row per CDR3 protein. This table has about 740,000 distinct CDR3 sequences, roughly 36% appearing once. Sequenced input: PBMCs. All receptors derive from a human donor in good health (CMV status not recorded). Some clones in this sample may be carry-over from other donors' samples.

The chain carries TRBV5-6 and TRBJ1-2; 7 bases agree with TRBD1. The germline V gene has CDR1 SGHDT and CDR2 YYEEEE. The V segment lost 4 bases and the J segment 3 bases; nucleotides outside the gene matches: 9. The CDR3 contains 15 residues. CDR3 in amino acids: CASSPSNRGDYGYTF. CDR3 nucleotide sequence: TGTGCCAGCAGCCCATCTAACAGGGGCGACTATGGCTACACCTTC.

For this clonotype: Compared with germline, one end of the junction differs, possibly owing to a read error. J is TRBJ1-1 and V is TRBV18, with 7 bases lining up with TRBD1. There are 16 residues in the CDR3. Per the germline V gene, CDR1 is KGHSH and CDR2 is LQKENI. Written as DNA, the CDR3 is TGTGACAGCTCACCGAACAGGGGTAAGATCGACACTGAAGCTTTCTTT. Protein sequence: CDSSPNRGKIDTEAFF.

A few counts support this clonotype. V is TRBV12-3 or TRBV12-4 and J is TRBJ2-1, with D unresolved. This CDR3 has 15 amino acids. Trimming removed 4 bases from V and 0 bases from J, with 10 bases in between. CDR3 DNA sequence: TGTGCCAGCAGTTCCTACTTGAGCTCCTACAATGAGCAGTTCTTC. It encodes CASSSYLSSYNEQFF.

The chain carries TRBV5-1 and TRBJ2-3; 7 nucleotides line up with TRBD1. Losses at the gene ends were 1 base for V and 4 bases for J; bases not matched to a gene: 3. Per germline, CDR1 SGHRS and CDR2 YFSETQ. CDR3 length: 14 amino acids. CDR3 in DNA: TGCGCCAGCAGCTTGATGCAGGGGGCAGATACGCAGTATTTT. It codes for CASSLMQGADTQYF.

The V and J genes are TRBV12-3 or TRBV12-4 and TRBJ2-3; no clear D. The CDR3 is 14 amino acids. Trimming stripped 3 bases from V and 5 bases from J, with 12 bases between. CDR3 amino acids: CASSFLGYGDTQYF. DNA for the CDR3: TGTGCCAGCAGTTTCCTCGGGTACGGAGATACGCAGTATTTT.

Concerning this clonotype: Likely a read error: the CDR3 ends without its conserved phenylalanine or tryptophan. The V and J genes are TRBV7-9 and TRBJ2-3, with D unclear. Trimming shortened V by 3 bases and J by 0 bases, and 10 bases separated the two germline ends. Germline assignment: CDR1 SEHNR and CDR2 FQNEAQ (reference sequence). The CDR3 has 15 residues. Written as DNA, the CDR3 is TGTGCCAGCAGCTTTCGAAGCGCTAGCACAGATACGCAGTATTGT. Translating gives CASSFRSASTDTQYC.

This chain links TRBV6-1 with TRBJ2-7, with D maybe TRBD2 (6 bases). Germline CDR1 MNHNS, CDR2 SASEGT. V lost 9 bases, J lost 0 bases, and 12 bases lay in between. The CDR3 consists of 13 residues. The CDR3 coding sequence is TGTGCCAGTCTCGGGACTGACTCCTACGAGCAGTACTTC. It is translated as CASLGTDSYEQYF.

This clonotype occurred a few times. This chain's CDR3 is CASSLYGGGLKETQYF. The CDR3 region has the DNA TGTGCCAGCAGTTTATATGGGGGGGGCCTGAAAGAGACCCAGTACTTC. The genes are TRBV27 and TRBJ2-5, with a weak D call TRBD2 (7 bases). The CDR3 runs 16 residues. Trimming stripped 1 base from V and 3 bases from J, with 15 bases between. Per germline, CDR1 MNHEY and CDR2 SMNVEV (reference sequence).

The chain uses TRBV6-6 and TRBJ2-7; D is tentatively TRBD1 or TRBD2 (6 bases each). The CDR3 totals 14 residues. Germline V gives CDR1 MNHNY, CDR2 SVGAGI (reference sequence). The germline V and J ends were trimmed by 0 bases and 8 bases, with 14 bases remaining between them. The CDR3 region has the DNA TGTGCCAGCAGTTACTCTTTCTGGGGGGACAAGCAGTACTTC. Its protein is CASSYSFWGDKQYF.

DNA for the CDR3: TGTGCCAGCAGCCGGACCCCGGGACTCAGCTCCTACGAGCAGTACTTC. It is translated as CASSRTPGLSSYEQYF. The rearrangement links TRBV7-2 to TRBJ2-7; D is possibly TRBD2 (6 bases). The CDR3 consists of 16 residues. The ends were cut back, 5 bases at V and 0 bases at J, with 17 bases in the middle. The germline gives CDR1 SGHTA, CDR2 FQGNSA.

The CDR3 DNA is TGTGCCAGCAGCCTGCGACGGACCACCAATCAGCCCCAGCATTTT. This gives the protein CASSLRRTTNQPQHF. The chain has TRBV5-6 and TRBJ1-5; D unresolved. The V end was cut by 4 bases, the J end by 3 bases, with 14 bases between. This CDR3 contains 15 residues. Per the germline V gene, CDR1 is SGHDT and CDR2 is YYEEEE.

This clonotype was seen repeatedly, ten times or more. The V call is TRBV29-1, the J call TRBJ1-1, with 8 positions matching TRBD1. V was pared by 7 bases and J by 11 bases, with 15 bases of the junction left unmatched. Germline CDR1 SQVTM, CDR2 ANQGSEA. There are 13 residues in the CDR3. The CDR3: CSAEDRALSAAFF. The CDR3 nucleotides read TGCAGCGCCGAGGACAGGGCTCTATCTGCGGCTTTCTTT.

This clonotype was found many times. V usage is TRBV12-3 or TRBV12-4 and J usage is TRBJ1-5; unclear D gene. V lost 2 bases to trimming and J lost 11 bases, with 13 bases between them. This CDR3 spans 13 amino acids. The CDR3: CASSLPGLEAQHF. CDR3 nucleotide sequence: TGTGCCAGCAGTTTACCAGGCTTGGAGGCCCAGCATTTT.

This clonotype was found many times. The V gene is TRBV11-2, the J gene TRBJ2-3; 12 nucleotides agree with TRBD2. Germline CDR1 is SGHAT and CDR2 is FQNNGV. This CDR3 has 17 residues. After removal of 8 bases from V and 2 bases from J, the junction contained 11 bases not matched to a gene. CDR3 sequence: CASSRWTSGVVTDTQYF. CDR3 DNA: TGTGCCAGCTCTAGGTGGACTAGCGGGGTTGTCACAGATACGCAGTATTTT.

This clonotype was observed a few times. The CDR3 sequence: CATSDSGGPSYNEQFF. DNA for the CDR3: TGTGCCACCAGTGACAGCGGGGGCCCCTCCTACAATGAGCAGTTCTTC. The V and J genes are TRBV24-1 and TRBJ2-1, with 8 bases that match TRBD2. The trim removed 4 bases at V and 0 bases at J, leaving 4 bases unmatched. In germline, CDR1 is KGHDR, CDR2 SFDVKD. This CDR3 comprises 16 residues.

The chain is built from TRBV6-6 and TRBJ1-5; no clear D gene. V was clipped by 7 bases and J by 4 bases, with 17 bases between them. This CDR3 has 15 amino acids. Germline V lookup: CDR1 MNHNY, CDR2 SVGAGI (reference sequence). CDR3 DNA sequence: TGTGCCAGCATCCATCGACCGGGAAAGAATCAGCCCCAGCATTTT. It yields the protein CASIHRPGKNQPQHF.

The chain links TRBV6-1 to TRBJ1-2; D gene unclear. The CDR3 runs to 15 residues. V lost 3 bases and J 5 bases, leaving 16 bases between the germline ends. In germline, CDR1 is MNHNS, CDR2 SASEGT. The CDR3 loop reads CASSETTRSSYGYTF. CDR3 sequence (DNA): TGTGCCAGCAGTGAGACCACCAGGAGCTCATATGGCTACACCTTC.